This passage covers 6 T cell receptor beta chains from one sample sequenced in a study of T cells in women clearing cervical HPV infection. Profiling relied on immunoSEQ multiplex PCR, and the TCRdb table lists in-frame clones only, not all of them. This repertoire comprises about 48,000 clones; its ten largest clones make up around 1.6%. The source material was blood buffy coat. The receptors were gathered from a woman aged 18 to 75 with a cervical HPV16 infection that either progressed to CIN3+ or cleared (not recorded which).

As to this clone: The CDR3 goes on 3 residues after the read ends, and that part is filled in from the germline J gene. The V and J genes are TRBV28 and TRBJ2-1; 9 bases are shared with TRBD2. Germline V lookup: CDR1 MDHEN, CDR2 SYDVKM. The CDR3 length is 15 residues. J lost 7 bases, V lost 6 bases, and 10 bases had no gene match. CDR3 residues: CASRRLAGSPNEQFF. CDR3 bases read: TGTGCCAGCAGGAGGCTAGCGGGATCCCCAAATGAG. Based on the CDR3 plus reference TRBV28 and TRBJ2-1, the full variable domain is DVKVTQSSRYLVKRTGEKVFLECVQDMDHENMFWYRQDPGLGLRLIYFSYDVKMKEKGDIPEGYSVSREKKERFSLILESASTNQTSMYLCASRRLAGSPNEQFFGPGTRLTVL.

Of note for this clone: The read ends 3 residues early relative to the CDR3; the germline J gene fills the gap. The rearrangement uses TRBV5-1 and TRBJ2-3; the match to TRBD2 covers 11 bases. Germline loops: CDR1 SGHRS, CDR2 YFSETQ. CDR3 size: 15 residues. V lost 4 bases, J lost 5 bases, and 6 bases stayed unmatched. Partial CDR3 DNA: TGCGCCAGCAGCGGTAGCGGGGGGGCCGTAGATACG. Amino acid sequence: CASSGSGGAVDT. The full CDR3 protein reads CASSGSGGAVDTQYF.

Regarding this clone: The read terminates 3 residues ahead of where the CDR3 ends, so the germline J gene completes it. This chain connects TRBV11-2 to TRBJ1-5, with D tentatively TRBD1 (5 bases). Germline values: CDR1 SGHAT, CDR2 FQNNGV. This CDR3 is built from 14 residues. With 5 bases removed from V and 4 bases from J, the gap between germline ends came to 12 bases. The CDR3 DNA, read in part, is TGTGCCAGCAGCGCAGGGCCGTCTAATCAGCCC. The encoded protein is CASSAGPSNQP. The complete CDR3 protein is CASSAGPSNQPQHF.

CDR3 bases read: TGTGCCAGTAGAACAGGGAACCATCAGCCC. Its protein product is CASRTGNHQP. The CDR3 reads in full as CASRTGNHQPQHF. The genes are TRBV19 and TRBJ1-5, with a weak D call TRBD1 (6 bases). The sequence runs out 3 residues before the end of the CDR3; the remainder is reconstructed from the germline J gene. The ends were cut back, 6 bases at V and 5 bases at J, with 11 bases in the middle. Germline V gives CDR1 LNHDA, CDR2 SQIVND (reference sequence). The CDR3 runs to 13 residues.

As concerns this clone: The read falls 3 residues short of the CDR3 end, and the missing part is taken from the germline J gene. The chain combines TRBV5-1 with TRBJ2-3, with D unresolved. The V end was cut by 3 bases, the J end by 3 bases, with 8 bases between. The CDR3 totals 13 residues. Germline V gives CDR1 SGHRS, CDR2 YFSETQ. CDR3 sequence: CASSSQWTDTQYF. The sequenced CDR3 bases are TGCGCCAGCAGCTCCCAGTGGACAGATACG.

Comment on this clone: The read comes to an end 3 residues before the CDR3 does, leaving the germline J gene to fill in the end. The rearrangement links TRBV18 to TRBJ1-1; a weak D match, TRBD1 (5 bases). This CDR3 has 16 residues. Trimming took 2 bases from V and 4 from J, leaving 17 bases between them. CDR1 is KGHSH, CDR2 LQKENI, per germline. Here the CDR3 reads CASSPVKGKTITEAFF. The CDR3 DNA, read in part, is TGTGCCAGCTCACCAGTTAAGGGGAAAACGATCACTGAA.